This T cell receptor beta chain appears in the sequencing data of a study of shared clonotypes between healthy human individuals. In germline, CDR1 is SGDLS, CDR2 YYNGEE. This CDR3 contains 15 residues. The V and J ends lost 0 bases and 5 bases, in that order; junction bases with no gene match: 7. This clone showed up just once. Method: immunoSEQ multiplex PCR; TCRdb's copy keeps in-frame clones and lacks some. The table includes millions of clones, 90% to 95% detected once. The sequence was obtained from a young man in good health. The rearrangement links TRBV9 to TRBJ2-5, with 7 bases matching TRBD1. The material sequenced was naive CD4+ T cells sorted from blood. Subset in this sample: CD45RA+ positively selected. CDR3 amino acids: CASSVGQGVAETQYF. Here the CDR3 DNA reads TGTGCCAGCAGCGTAGGGCAGGGGGTCGCGGAGACCCAGTACTTC.